This entry lists 29 T cell receptor beta chains sequenced from one sample in a study of blood T cell repertoires in COVID-19. Using immunoSEQ multiplex PCR, the repertoire was profiled, and TCRdb retains in-frame clones only, with some absent. The sample has about 320,000 clones, roughly 89% seen once; the top ten hold 11%. The material sequenced was peripheral blood. The receptor set was obtained from a woman in her 30s with COVID-19, enrolled during active disease.

This clone came up once. The chain employs TRBV2 and TRBJ2-7, with TRBD1 identical over 7 bases. The V and J ends lost 1 base and 4 bases, in that order; junction bases with no gene match: 7. Germline lookup yields CDR1 SNHLY and CDR2 FYNNEI. The CDR3 contains 15 residues. CDR3 DNA sequence: TGTGCCAGCAGTGAAGAGCGACAGGGACCATACGAGCAGTACTTC. Residues: CASSEERQGPYEQYF.

J is TRBJ1-6 and V is TRBV3-1 (or the pseudogene TRBV3-2); 7 positions match TRBD1. This CDR3 region has 11 residues. The trim removed 3 bases at V and 14 bases at J, leaving 1 base unmatched. Per the germline V gene, CDR1 is LGHDT and CDR2 is YNNKEL (reference sequence). CDR3 DNA: TGTGCCAGCAGCCAGACAGGGACCCTCCACTTT. Its translation: CASSQTGTLHF.

This clone has only one observation. The chain combines TRBV2 with TRBJ1-5; D gene ambiguous. The CDR3 sequence is 13 residues long. Germline V lookup: CDR1 SNHLY, CDR2 FYNNEI. CDR3 residues: CAGRADSNQPQHF. For the CDR3, the DNA is TGTGCAGGAAGAGCGGATAGCAATCAGCCCCAGCATTTT.

The rearrangement uses TRBV11-1 and TRBJ2-7; 9 nucleotides agree with TRBD2. Trimming at V came to 0 bases and at J to 9 bases, leaving 6 bases not matched to a gene. The CDR3 has 14 residues. Germline V gene sequence: CDR1 SGHAT, CDR2 FQDESV (reference sequence). Here the CDR3 reads CASSLARGGARQYF. CDR3 sequence (DNA): TGTGCCAGCAGCTTAGCCCGCGGGGGGGCGAGGCAGTACTTC.

This chain joins TRBV6-5 and TRBJ1-5; D not certain. V was shortened by 2 bases and J by 0 bases, with 8 bases between the two germline ends. The CDR3 has 15 residues. Germline CDR1 MNHEY, CDR2 SVGAGI. The chain's CDR3 is CASSYGGYSNQPQHF. CDR3 DNA: TGTGCCAGCAGTTACGGCGGGTATAGCAATCAGCCCCAGCATTTT.

This clone has just one count. The chain uses TRBV27 and TRBJ1-2; TRBD1 is a possible D gene (5 bases). V lost 6 bases to trimming and J lost 2 bases, with 10 bases between them. CDR1 is MNHEY and CDR2 is SMNVEV in the germline V gene (reference sequence). This CDR3 has 13 residues. In DNA form, the CDR3 reads TGTGCCAGCAGGGGCAGGGCCAACTATGGCTACACCTTC. As protein: CASRGRANYGYTF.

The V call is TRBV5-1, the J call TRBJ2-1; 9 bases line up with TRBD2. This CDR3 is 15 amino acids long. The ends lost 3 bases at V and 9 bases at J; junction bases unmatched: 10. Germline assignment: CDR1 SGHRS and CDR2 YFSETQ. The CDR3 bases are TGCGCCAGCAGCTACGCCGGGACTAGCAGTACTGAGCAGTTCTTC. Its protein product is CASSYAGTSSTEQFF.

This chain uses TRBV1 with TRBJ1-1; TRBD1 reflects the table's D call only, with no check against the DNA. TRBV1 is assigned pseudogene status. The CDR3 is 15 residues long. The CDR3 DNA is TGCACCAGCAGCCAAGAAAGGGGACATGTGTCTGAAGCTTTCTTT. It codes for CTSSQERGHVSEAFF.

CDR3 sequence (DNA): TGCGCCAGCAGTTCGAATCGAGCATGGGGGCCTGAAGCTTTCTTT. The encoded protein is CASSSNRAWGPEAFF. The chain couples TRBV4-1 to TRBJ1-1; D is possibly TRBD1 (6 bases). This CDR3 has 15 residues. From germline, CDR1 is MGHRA and CDR2 YSYEKL. The V and J ends lost 6 bases and 6 bases respectively, with 20 bases between them.

This chain links TRBV3-1 (or the pseudogene TRBV3-2) with TRBJ1-5; D perhaps matches TRBD1 (5 bases). Germline V lookup: CDR1 LGHDT, CDR2 YNNKEL (reference sequence). V lost 0 bases to trimming and J lost 7 bases, with 13 bases between them. This CDR3 has 15 residues. The CDR3 DNA reads TGTGCCAGCAGCCAAGATCACAGGCTCGGGCAGCCCCAGCATTTT. It yields the protein CASSQDHRLGQPQHF.

The V and J genes are TRBV19 and TRBJ1-1; D not certain. Germline lookup yields CDR1 LNHDA and CDR2 SQIVND (reference sequence). This CDR3 has 13 residues. Trimming cost V 10 bases and J 6 bases, with 18 bases left between them. CDR3 sequence reads: CATNQRGGPEAFF. As DNA, the CDR3 is TGTGCCACCAATCAGAGAGGCGGGCCTGAAGCTTTCTTT. The full variable domain, with the rest looked up from reference TRBV19 and TRBJ1-1, is DGGITQSPKYLFRKEGQNVTLSCEQNLNHDAMYWYRQDPGQGLRLIYYSQIVNDFQKGDIAEGYSVSREKKESFPLTVTSAQKNPTAFYLCATNQRGGPEAFFGQGTRLTVV.

The chain combines TRBV4-2 with TRBJ1-1, with TRBD1 as a possible D gene (5 bases). Looked up from germline, CDR1 is LGHNA and CDR2 is YNFKEQ. With 0 bases removed from V and 11 bases from J, the gap between germline ends came to 10 bases. The CDR3 consists of 12 residues. The CDR3, as DNA: TGTGCCAGCAGCCAAGAGGGACTGGAGGCTTTCTTT. Translated: CASSQEGLEAFF.

This chain connects TRBV6-2 or TRBV6-3 to TRBJ2-1, with a possible D match to TRBD1 (6 bases). This CDR3 contains 14 residues. CDR1 MNHEY and CDR2 SVGEGT come from the germline V gene. The ends were cut back, 4 bases at V and 5 bases at J, with 12 bases in the middle. The CDR3 region is CASSFARQDNEQFF. The CDR3 DNA sequence: TGTGCCAGCAGTTTCGCCCGACAGGACAATGAGCAGTTCTTC.

This clone has more than one count but fewer than ten. The rearrangement links TRBV5-1 to TRBJ2-2; TRBD2 might be the D (5 bases). CDR1 is SGHRS and CDR2 is YFSETQ in the germline V gene. The CDR3 has 14 amino acids. V lost 0 bases and J lost 5, with 8 bases in between. CDR3 bases: TGCGCCAGCAGCTTGGATCCGGGGACCGGGGAGCTGTTTTTT. This codes for CASSLDPGTGELFF. Full variable domain (missing parts from reference TRBV5-1 and TRBJ2-2): KAGVTQTPRYLIKTRGQQVTLSCSPISGHRSVSWYQQTPGQGLQFLFEYFSETQRNKGNFPGRFSGRQFSNSRSEMNVSTLELGDSALYLCASSLDPGTGELFFGEGSRLTVL.

This chain uses TRBV30 with TRBJ1-4; D might be TRBD1 (5 bases). This CDR3 spans 14 amino acids. The germline V gene has CDR1 GTSNPN and CDR2 SVGIG (reference sequence). Trimming took 2 bases from V and 10 from J, leaving 17 bases between them. The CDR3 DNA reads as TGTGCCTGGAGTACCACGGGGGGTATGGGAAAACTGTTTTTT. Its translation is CAWSTTGGMGKLFF.

The gene calls are TRBV4-2 and TRBJ1-2; TRBD1 agrees at 12 bases. The V gene's germline CDR1 is LGHNA and CDR2 YNFKEQ. Trimming cost V 0 bases and J 4 bases; bases outside gene matches: 6. The CDR3 has 17 residues. CDR3 nucleotides: TGTGCCAGCAGCCAAGAGGGGGGACAGGGGGCGGGCTATGGCTACACCTTC. Residues: CASSQEGGQGAGYGYTF.

The chain joins TRBV7-9 to TRBJ1-2; the D is unclear. The CDR3 length is 12 residues. Germline V gene data show CDR1 as SEHNR and CDR2 as FQNEAQ (reference sequence). Trimming removed 5 bases from V and 7 bases from J, with 11 bases in between. The CDR3 DNA follows: TGTGCCAGCAGCGCTGCGAGAAGTGGCTACACCTTC. It translates to CASSAARSGYTF.

CDR3 sequence reads: CATSRDRGAGGYTF. The CDR3 nucleotides are TGTGCCACCAGCAGAGACCGCGGGGCGGGAGGCTACACCTTC. The rearrangement uses TRBV15 and TRBJ1-2, with TRBD1 as a possible D gene (5 bases). CDR1 is LNHNV and CDR2 is YYDKDF in the germline V gene (reference sequence). This CDR3 contains 14 residues. V lost 0 bases and J 8 bases, leaving 13 bases between the germline ends.

V and J are TRBV21-1 and TRBJ1-1. TRBV21-1 counts as a pseudogene. The length of the CDR3 is 16 residues. Here the CDR3 reads CASSPAGRQGSTEAFF. CDR3 in DNA: TGTGCCAGCAGCCCAGCGGGGCGGCAGGGATCGACTGAAGCTTTCTTT.

This chain uses TRBV6-5 with TRBJ1-1; D ambiguous. From germline, CDR1 is MNHEY and CDR2 SVGAGI. The CDR3 spans 14 residues. V gave up 6 bases and J gave up 6 bases, with 17 bases separating them. The CDR3 reads CASSQPGGSAEAFF. Written as DNA, the CDR3 is TGTGCCAGCAGCCAGCCGGGAGGGTCGGCTGAAGCTTTCTTT.

The count of this clone is one. V is TRBV18 and J is TRBJ2-7, with 7 bases fitting TRBD2. Germline-derived CDR1 and CDR2 are KGHSH and LQKENI. The CDR3 spans 15 residues. The V and J ends lost 4 bases and 1 base, in that order; junction bases with no gene match: 7. The CDR3 spells CASSLGPSGSYEQYF. In DNA, the CDR3 is TGTGCCAGCTCACTAGGGCCTAGCGGATCCTACGAGCAGTACTTC.

The chain uses TRBV5-4 and TRBJ1-2, with D possibly matching TRBD1 (5 bases). Trimming pared 4 bases from V and 3 bases from J, leaving 13 bases between. The CDR3 has 14 amino acids. Germline V gene sequence: CDR1 SGHNT, CDR2 YYREEE (reference sequence). The DNA for the CDR3 is TGTGCCAGCAGCACCCCGGGGGAACACTATGGCTACACCTTC. Translation: CASSTPGEHYGYTF.

The chain has TRBV12-5 and TRBJ2-2; 12 bases agree with TRBD2. There are 19 residues in the CDR3. Trimming removed 4 bases from V and 2 bases from J; junction bases left unmatched: 11. Germline-derived CDR1 and CDR2 are LGHNT and FRNRAP. The CDR3 sequence: CASGSSGASGGVNTGELFF. The CDR3 nucleotides are TGTGCTAGTGGTTCCTCAGGGGCTAGCGGGGGGGTTAACACCGGGGAGCTGTTTTTT.

V usage is TRBV19 and J usage is TRBJ1-5; TRBD1 might be the D (5 bases). Germline CDR1 LNHDA, CDR2 SQIVND (reference sequence). The CDR3 loop spans 15 amino acids. Trimming cost V 3 bases and J 3 bases, with 12 bases left between them. Here the CDR3 DNA reads TGTGCCAGTAGTATTTCATACAGGTACAATCAGCCCCAGCATTTT. Its protein is CASSISYRYNQPQHF.

This clone has only one observation. The chain carries TRBV19 and TRBJ1-1; TRBD1 matches 10 bases. Losses at the gene ends were 3 bases for V and 10 bases for J; bases not matched to a gene: 14. Germline loops: CDR1 LNHDA, CDR2 SQIVND (reference sequence). This CDR3 comprises 16 residues. The CDR3 DNA sequence: TGTGCCAGTAGTATCACCGGACAGGGGGTCCGGACGGGAGCTTTCTTT. The encoded protein is CASSITGQGVRTGAFF.

The rearrangement joins TRBV5-4 to TRBJ2-7; 9 bases map to TRBD1. Germline CDR1 SGHNT, CDR2 YYREEE (reference sequence). This CDR3 has 16 amino acids. Trimming removed 5 bases from V and 2 bases from J; junction bases left unmatched: 11. CDR3 protein: CASSSSPGTGPYEQYF. DNA of the CDR3: TGTGCCAGCAGTTCTTCTCCCGGGACAGGGCCCTACGAGCAGTACTTC.

The V gene is TRBV6-5, the J gene TRBJ2-7; 8 nucleotides match TRBD1. V dropped 6 bases and J dropped 7; count of bases not matched to a gene: 11. The germline CDR1 and CDR2 sequences are MNHEY and SVGAGI. There are 14 residues in the CDR3. As DNA, the CDR3 is TGTGCCAGCAGGTCATCCGGACAGGGTGGGGAGCAGTACTTC. It codes for CASRSSGQGGEQYF.

V usage is TRBV3-1 (or the pseudogene TRBV3-2) and J usage is TRBJ2-1, with TRBD2 matching 9 bases. The CDR3 covers 17 residues. With 0 bases clipped from V and 6 bases from J, the junction kept 9 bases outside the gene matches. CDR1 is LGHDT and CDR2 is YNNKEL in the germline V gene (reference sequence). The CDR3 sequence is CASSQDLVTSGSNEQFF. The CDR3 nucleotides are TGTGCCAGCAGCCAAGATCTCGTGACTAGCGGCAGCAATGAGCAGTTCTTC.

The V gene is TRBV28, the J gene TRBJ1-5, with 7 positions matching TRBD1. The CDR3 consists of 16 residues. The germline CDR1 and CDR2 sequences are MDHEN and SYDVKM. V gave up 1 base and J gave up 7 bases; unmatched junction bases: 10. The CDR3 sequence is CASSLLNEGARQPQHF. The CDR3 coding sequence is TGTGCCAGCAGTTTATTAAACGAGGGGGCAAGGCAGCCCCAGCATTTT.